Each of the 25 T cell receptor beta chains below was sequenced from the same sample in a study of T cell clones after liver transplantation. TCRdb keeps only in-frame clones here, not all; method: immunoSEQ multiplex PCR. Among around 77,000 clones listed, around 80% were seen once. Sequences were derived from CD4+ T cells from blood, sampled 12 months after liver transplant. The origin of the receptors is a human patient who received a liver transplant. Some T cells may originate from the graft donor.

CDR3 DNA sequence: TGTGCCATCTATCATGGGACTAACTATGGCTACACCTTC. As protein: CAIYHGTNYGYTF. The chain has TRBV6-6 and TRBJ1-2, with unresolved D. Germline V gives CDR1 MNHNY, CDR2 SVGAGI (reference sequence). V was clipped by 10 bases and J by 0 bases, with 12 bases between them. This CDR3 is built from 13 residues.

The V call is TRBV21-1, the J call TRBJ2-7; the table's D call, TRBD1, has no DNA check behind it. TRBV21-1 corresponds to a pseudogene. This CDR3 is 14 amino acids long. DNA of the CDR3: TGTGCCAGCAGCAGGGCCCGTAGTACCTACGAGCAGTACTTC. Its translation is CASSRARSTYEQYF.

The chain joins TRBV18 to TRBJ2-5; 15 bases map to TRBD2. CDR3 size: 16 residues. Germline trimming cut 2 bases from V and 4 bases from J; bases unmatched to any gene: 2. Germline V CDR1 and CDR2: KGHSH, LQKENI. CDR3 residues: CASSPSGLAGGETQYF. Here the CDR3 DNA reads TGTGCCAGCTCACCATCGGGACTAGCGGGAGGAGAGACCCAGTACTTC.

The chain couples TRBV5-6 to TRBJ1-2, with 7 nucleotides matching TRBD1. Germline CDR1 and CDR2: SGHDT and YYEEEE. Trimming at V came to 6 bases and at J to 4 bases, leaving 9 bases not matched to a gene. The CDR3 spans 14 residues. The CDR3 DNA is TGTGCCAGCAACCGACAGGGCGAACCCTATGGCTACACCTTC. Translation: CASNRQGEPYGYTF.

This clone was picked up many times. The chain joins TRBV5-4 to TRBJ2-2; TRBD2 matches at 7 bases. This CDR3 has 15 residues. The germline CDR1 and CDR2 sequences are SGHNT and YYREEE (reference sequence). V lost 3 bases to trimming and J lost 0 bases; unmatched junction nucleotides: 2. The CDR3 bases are TGTGCCAGCAGCTGGGACTACACGAACACCGGGGAGCTGTTTTTT. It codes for CASSWDYTNTGELFF. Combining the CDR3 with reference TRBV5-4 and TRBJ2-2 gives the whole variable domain ETGVTQSPTHLIKTRGQQVTLRCSSQSGHNTVSWYQQALGQGPQFIFQYYREEENGRGNFPPRFSGLQFPNYSSELNVNALELDDSALYLCASSWDYTNTGELFFGEGSRLTVL.

CDR3 coding DNA: TGTGCCAGCAGCCCAGGTTTTTCCTCCTACGAGCAGTACTTC. Its translation: CASSPGFSSYEQYF. The chain uses TRBV11-2 and TRBJ2-7; D gene uncertain. Germline CDR1 and CDR2: SGHAT and FQNNGV. CDR3 length equals 14 residues. V was pared by 5 bases and J by 0 bases, with 11 bases between.

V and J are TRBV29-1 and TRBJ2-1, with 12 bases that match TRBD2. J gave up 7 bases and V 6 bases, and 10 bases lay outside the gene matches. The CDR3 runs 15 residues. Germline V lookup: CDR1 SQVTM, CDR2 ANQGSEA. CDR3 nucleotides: TGCAGCGTCGTACCTAGCGGGAGGGCCGGGAATGAGCAGTTCTTC. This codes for CSVVPSGRAGNEQFF.

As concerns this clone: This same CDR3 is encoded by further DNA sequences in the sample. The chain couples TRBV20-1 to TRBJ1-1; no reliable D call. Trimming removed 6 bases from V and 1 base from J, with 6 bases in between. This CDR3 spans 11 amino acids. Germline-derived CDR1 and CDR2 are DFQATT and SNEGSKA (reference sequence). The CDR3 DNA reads TGCAGTGCGGAGGGGAACACTGAAGCTTTCTTT. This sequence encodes CSAEGNTEAFF.

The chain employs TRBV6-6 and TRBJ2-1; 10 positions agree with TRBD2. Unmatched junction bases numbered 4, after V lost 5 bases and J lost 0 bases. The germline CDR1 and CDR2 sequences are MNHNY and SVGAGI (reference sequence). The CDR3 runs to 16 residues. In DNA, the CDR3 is TGTGCCAGCAGTCCCAGGACTAGCGGCTCCTACAATGAGCAGTTCTTC. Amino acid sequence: CASSPRTSGSYNEQFF.

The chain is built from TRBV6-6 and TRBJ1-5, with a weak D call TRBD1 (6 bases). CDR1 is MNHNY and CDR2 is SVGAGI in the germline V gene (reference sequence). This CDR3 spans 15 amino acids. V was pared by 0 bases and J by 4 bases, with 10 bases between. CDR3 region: CASSYSQGTNQPQHF. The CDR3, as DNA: TGTGCCAGCAGTTACTCACAGGGCACGAATCAGCCCCAGCATTTT.

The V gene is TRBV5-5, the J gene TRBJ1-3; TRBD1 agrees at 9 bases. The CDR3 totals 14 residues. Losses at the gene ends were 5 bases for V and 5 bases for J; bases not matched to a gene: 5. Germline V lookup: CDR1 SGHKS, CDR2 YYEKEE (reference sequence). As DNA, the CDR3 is TGTGCCAGCAGAGGGACAGGGCAGCGAAACACCATATATTTT. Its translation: CASRGTGQRNTIYF.

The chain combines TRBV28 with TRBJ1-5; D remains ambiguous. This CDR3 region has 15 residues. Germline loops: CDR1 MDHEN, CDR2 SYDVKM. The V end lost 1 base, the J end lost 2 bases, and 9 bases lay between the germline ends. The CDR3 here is CASSLFPGGNQPQHF. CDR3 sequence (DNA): TGTGCCAGCAGTTTATTTCCCGGGGGCAATCAGCCCCAGCATTTT.

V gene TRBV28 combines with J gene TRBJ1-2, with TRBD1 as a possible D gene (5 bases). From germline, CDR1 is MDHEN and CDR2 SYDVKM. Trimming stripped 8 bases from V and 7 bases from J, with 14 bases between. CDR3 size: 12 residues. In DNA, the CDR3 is TGTGCCAGCTCTTGGGTCAGGGCTGGCTACACCTTC. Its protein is CASSWVRAGYTF.

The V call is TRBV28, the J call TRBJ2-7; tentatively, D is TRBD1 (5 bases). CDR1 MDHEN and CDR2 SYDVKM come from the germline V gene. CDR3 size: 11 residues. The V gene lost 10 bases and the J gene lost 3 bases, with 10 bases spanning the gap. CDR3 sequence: CATTAYYEQYF. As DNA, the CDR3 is TGTGCCACGACAGCTTACTACGAGCAGTACTTC.

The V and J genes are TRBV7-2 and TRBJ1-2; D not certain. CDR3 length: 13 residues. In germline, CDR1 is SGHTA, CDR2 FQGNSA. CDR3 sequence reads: CASHTPPNYGYTF. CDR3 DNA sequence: TGTGCTTCTCACACCCCCCCTAACTATGGCTACACCTTC.

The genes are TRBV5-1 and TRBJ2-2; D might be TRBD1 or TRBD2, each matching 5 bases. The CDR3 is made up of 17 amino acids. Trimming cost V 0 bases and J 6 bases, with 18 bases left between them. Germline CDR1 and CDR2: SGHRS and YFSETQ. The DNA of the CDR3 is TGCGCCAGCAGCTTGGCTATAGTCCTTCAGGGAGCCGGGGAGCTGTTTTTT. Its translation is CASSLAIVLQGAGELFF.

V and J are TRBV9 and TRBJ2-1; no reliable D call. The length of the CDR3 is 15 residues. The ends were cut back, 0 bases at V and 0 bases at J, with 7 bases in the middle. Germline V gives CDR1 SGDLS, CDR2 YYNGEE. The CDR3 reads CASSVDGYSYNEQFF. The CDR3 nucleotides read TGTGCCAGCAGCGTAGACGGATACTCCTACAATGAGCAGTTCTTC. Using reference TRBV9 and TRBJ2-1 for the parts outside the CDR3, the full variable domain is DSGVTQTPKHLITATGQRVTLRCSPRSGDLSVYWYQQSLDQGLQFLIQYYNGEERAKGNILERFSAQQFPDLHSELNLSSLELGDSALYFCASSVDGYSYNEQFFGPGTRLTVL.

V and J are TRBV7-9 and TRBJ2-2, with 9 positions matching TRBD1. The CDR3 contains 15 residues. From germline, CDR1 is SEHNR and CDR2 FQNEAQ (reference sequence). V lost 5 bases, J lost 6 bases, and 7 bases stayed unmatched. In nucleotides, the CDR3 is TGTGCCAGCAGCCCAAGCCGACAGGGGGCCGGGGAGCTGTTTTTT. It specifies CASSPSRQGAGELFF.

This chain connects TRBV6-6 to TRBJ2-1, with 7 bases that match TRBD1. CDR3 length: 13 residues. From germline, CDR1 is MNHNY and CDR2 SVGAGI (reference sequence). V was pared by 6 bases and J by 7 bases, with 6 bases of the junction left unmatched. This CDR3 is CASSKQGTNEQFF. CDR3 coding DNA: TGTGCCAGCAGCAAACAGGGGACGAATGAGCAGTTCTTC.

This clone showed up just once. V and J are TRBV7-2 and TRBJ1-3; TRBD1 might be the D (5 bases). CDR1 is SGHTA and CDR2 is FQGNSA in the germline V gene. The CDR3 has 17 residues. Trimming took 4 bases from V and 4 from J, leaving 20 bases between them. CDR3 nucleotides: TGTGCCAGCAGCTCGGGACTTCTCGGGGCTGGGGGAAACACCATATATTTT. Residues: CASSSGLLGAGGNTIYF.

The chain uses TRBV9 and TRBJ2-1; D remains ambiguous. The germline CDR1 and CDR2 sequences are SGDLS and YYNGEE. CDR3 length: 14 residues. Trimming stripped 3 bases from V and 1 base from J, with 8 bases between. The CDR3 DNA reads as TGTGCCAGCAGCGAGGCAGGTTCCTACAATGAGCAGTTCTTC. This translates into CASSEAGSYNEQFF.

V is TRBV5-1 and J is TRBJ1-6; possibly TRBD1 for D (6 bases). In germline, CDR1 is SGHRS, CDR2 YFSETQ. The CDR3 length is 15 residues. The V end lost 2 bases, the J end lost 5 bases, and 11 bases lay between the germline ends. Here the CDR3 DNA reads TGCGCCAGCAGCTTCACGGACAGAGATAATTCACCCCTCCACTTT. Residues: CASSFTDRDNSPLHF.

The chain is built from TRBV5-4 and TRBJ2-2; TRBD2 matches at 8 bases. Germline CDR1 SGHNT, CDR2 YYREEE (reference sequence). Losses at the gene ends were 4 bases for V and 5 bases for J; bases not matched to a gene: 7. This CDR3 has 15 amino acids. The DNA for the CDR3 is TGTGCCAGCAGCATACCGGGAGGGAGGACCGGGGAGCTGTTTTTT. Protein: CASSIPGGRTGELFF.

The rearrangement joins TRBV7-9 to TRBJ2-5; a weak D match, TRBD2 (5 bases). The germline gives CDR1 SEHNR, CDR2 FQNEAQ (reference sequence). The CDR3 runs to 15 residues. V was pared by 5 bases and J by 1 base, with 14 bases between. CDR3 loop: CASSRSYSGQETQYF. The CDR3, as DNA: TGTGCCAGCAGCCGGTCCTACAGCGGCCAAGAGACCCAGTACTTC.

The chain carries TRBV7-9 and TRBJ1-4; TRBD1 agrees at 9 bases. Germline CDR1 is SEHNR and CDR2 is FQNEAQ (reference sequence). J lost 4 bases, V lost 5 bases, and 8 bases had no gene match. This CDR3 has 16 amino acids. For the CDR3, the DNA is TGTGCCAGCAGCCCCCTTTGGACAGGGGTTAATGAAAAACTGTTTTTT. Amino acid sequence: CASSPLWTGVNEKLFF.